This entry is about one T cell receptor beta chain. The source of the sample is a study of shared clonotypes between healthy human individuals. Genomic DNA per cell subset filled all wells of several immunoSEQ plates. Profiling relied on immunoSEQ multiplex PCR, and the TCRdb table lists in-frame clones only, not all of them. The table lists roughly 2 million clones, more than 90% of them singletons, with approximately 0.13% in the top ten. The CDR3 length is 14 residues. The V end lost 0 bases, the J end lost 4 bases, and 10 bases lay between the germline ends. The germline V gene encodes CDR1 SGHRS and CDR2 YFSETQ.

What was sequenced was naive CD4+ T cells sorted from blood. Subset: CD45RA+ positively selected. V usage is TRBV5-1 and J usage is TRBJ2-5, with D maybe TRBD1 (5 bases). This clonotype was obtained from a man aged 18 to 30 in good health. In nucleotides, the CDR3 is TGCGCCAGCAGCTTGGTCCAGGGCCCAGAGACCCAGTACTTC. Protein: CASSLVQGPETQYF.